This T cell receptor beta chain was sequenced for a study of cytomegalovirus exposure and HLA in healthy donors. Points from the study as a whole: Near-uniform donor sequencing depth was presumed by presence/absence analyses. Later analysis demonstrated an association between a missense DCLRE1C variant and TCR beta V- and J-gene trimming.

With 60 Vbeta and 13 Jbeta primers, the PCR was carried out. The protocol was immunoSEQ multiplex PCR, while the TCRdb copy is restricted to in-frame clones and leaves out a portion. The repertoire holds 130,000 or so clones, with 81% as singletons. The junction had 9 bases not matched to a gene; V was cut back by 0 bases and J by 2 bases. Per germline, CDR1 SGHVS and CDR2 FNYEAQ. The CDR3 contains 17 residues. For this clone: What it recognizes is unknown.

The sequenced sample was PBMCs. The genes are TRBV7-6 and TRBJ2-5; 7 positions match TRBD2. This receptor was identified in a woman between 40 and 55 years old in good health and CMV-seronegative. The CDR3 reads CASSLAVFGGGQETQYF. For the CDR3, the DNA is TGTGCCAGCAGCTTAGCGGTTTTTGGCGGGGGACAAGAGACCCAGTACTTC.